This TCR beta chain was sequenced during a study of blood T cell repertoires in COVID-19. Method: immunoSEQ multiplex PCR; TCRdb's copy keeps in-frame clones and lacks some. The sample lists about 80,000 clones, about 83% seen once, with roughly 4% in the top ten. This clone is medium-sized by share. The CDR3 is 15 residues long. CDR1 MNHEY and CDR2 SVGAGI come from the germline V gene. With V trimmed by 8 bases and J by 7 bases, 8 bases remained unmatched. This TCR was recovered from a man in his forties or fifties with acute or convalescent COVID-19. The rearrangement uses TRBV6-5 and TRBJ2-1; 13 bases are a match to TRBD2. What was sequenced was peripheral blood. This CDR3 reads CASWELAGGRNEQFF. For the CDR3, the DNA is TGTGCCAGCTGGGAACTAGCGGGAGGGAGGAATGAGCAGTTCTTC.